A selection of T cell receptor beta chains follows, all from one sample in a study of beta chain features in type 1 diabetes. The protocol was immunoSEQ multiplex PCR, while the TCRdb copy is restricted to in-frame clones and leaves out a portion. The sample records some 370,000 clones, 8% to 10% being singletons. Specimen: central memory CD4+ T cells from blood. These receptors all come from a man aged 25-40 years with type 1 diabetes. Both conserved end residues are part of each CDR3. D genes are given only for firm matches. The size of a clone is reported for some rows only, either as once, few or many, or as a class for expanded clones.

length: 11; size: few; J: TRBJ2-3; D: -; V: TRBV5-4; DNA: TGTGCCAGCAGCTTAAACATAAAGCAGTATTTT; CDR3: CASSLNIKQYF
length: 15; size: few; J: TRBJ2-6; D: TRBD1; V: TRBV2; DNA: TGTGCGACTCAACGCGAGGGGGCGGGGGCCAACGTCCTGACTTTC; CDR3: CATQREGAGANVLTF
length: 15; size: many; J: TRBJ2-7; D: -; V: TRBV18; DNA: TGTGCCAGCTCACCACAGAACGGGCCCGGCTACGAGCAGTACTTC; CDR3: CASSPQNGPGYEQYF
length: 16; size: -; J: TRBJ2-3; D: TRBD1; V: TRBV27; DNA: TGTGCCAGCAGTTTATCGTCGGGACAGGGTACAGATACGCAGTATTTT; CDR3: CASSLSSGQGTDTQYF
length: 14; size: few; J: TRBJ2-7; D: -; V: TRBV27; DNA: TGTGCCAGCAGTTTAACTATGACATCAGGACTTCGGTACTTC; CDR3: CASSLTMTSGLRYF
length: 13; size: -; J: TRBJ2-7; D: -; V: TRBV5-1; DNA: TGCGCCAGCAGCAGCCAGGGAATCAACGAGCAGTACTTC; CDR3: CASSSQGINEQYF
length: 15; size: few; J: TRBJ2-7; D: -; V: TRBV14; DNA: TGTGCCAGCAGCCCCCGCGCAGGCAGCTCCTACGAGCAGTACTTC; CDR3: CASSPRAGSSYEQYF
length: 15; size: many; J: TRBJ2-2; D: TRBD1; V: TRBV5-6; DNA: TGTGCCAGCAGCTGGGGGACAGGGCGTACCGGGGAGCTGTTTTTT; CDR3: CASSWGTGRTGELFF
length: 14; size: -; J: TRBJ2-7; D: -; V: TRBV5-1; DNA: TGCGCCAGCAGCTCGTCCCACGGTGCCTACGAGCAGTACTTC; CDR3: CASSSSHGAYEQYF
length: 14; size: few; J: TRBJ2-3; D: -; V: TRBV19; DNA: TGTGCCAGTAGTCAGCAGAGGTCCACAGATACGCAGTATTTT; CDR3: CASSQQRSTDTQYF
length: 13; size: many; J: TRBJ2-5; D: -; V: TRBV14; DNA: TGTGCCAGCAGCCAAGACCGGGGAGAGACCCAGTACTTC; CDR3: CASSQDRGETQYF
length: 16; size: few; J: TRBJ2-5; D: -; V: TRBV18; DNA: TGTGCCAGCTCACCCCCTGGCAGGGGCCCCCAAGAGACCCAGTACTTC; CDR3: CASSPPGRGPQETQYF
length: 15; size: few; J: TRBJ2-1; D: -; V: TRBV28; DNA: TGTGCCAGCAGTTCGAGCTCGGACACCTACAATGAGCAGTTCTTC; CDR3: CASSSSSDTYNEQFF
length: 15; size: -; J: TRBJ1-2; D: TRBD1; V: TRBV18; DNA: TGTGCCAGCTCACCACGGGAACGGGACAGCTATGGCTACACCTTC; CDR3: CASSPRERDSYGYTF
length: 14; size: -; J: TRBJ1-1; D: -; V: TRBV28; DNA: TGTGCCAGCAGTTCACCTACAGGGTTCACTGAAGCTTTCTTT; CDR3: CASSSPTGFTEAFF
length: 14; size: -; J: TRBJ1-4; D: -; V: TRBV27; DNA: TGTGCCAGCAGTTTACTGGGGGCTAGTGAAAAACTGCTCTTT; CDR3: CASSLLGASEKLLF
length: 15; size: few; J: TRBJ2-2; D: -; V: TRBV10-3; DNA: TGTGCCATCAGTGATGGGAGGGGGCAGAACGGGGAGCTGTTTTTT; CDR3: CAISDGRGQNGELFF
length: 18; size: many; J: TRBJ2-1; D: TRBD2; V: TRBV7-2; DNA: TGTGCCAGCAGCTTAGATCAGTCAGGGACTAGTCGGCCCAATGAGCAGTTCTTC; CDR3: CASSLDQSGTSRPNEQFF
length: 21; size: -; J: TRBJ2-3; D: TRBD2; V: TRBV6-1; DNA: TGTGCCAGCAGTGAAGTTCATAACGTATATTTCAAAGGACTAGCCCGAGATACGCAGTATTTT; CDR3: CASSEVHNVYFKGLARDTQYF
length: 12; size: few; J: TRBJ1-1; D: -; V: TRBV7-2; DNA: TGTGCCAGCAGCCCCTTGTATCTCCAAGCTTTCTTT; CDR3: CASSPLYLQAFF
length: 15; size: once; J: TRBJ2-7; D: TRBD1; V: TRBV28; DNA: TGTGCCAGCAGCCTTGGGACAGGGTTAGGCTACGAGCAGTACTTC; CDR3: CASSLGTGLGYEQYF
length: 13; size: -; J: TRBJ2-5; D: TRBD1; V: TRBV7-2; DNA: TGTGCCAGCAGCTCAGACAGGGAAGGGACCCAGTACTTC; CDR3: CASSSDREGTQYF
length: 14; size: -; J: TRBJ2-1; D: TRBD2; V: TRBV10-1; DNA: TGCGCCAGCAAAGCGTGGCTAGCGGGGAATGAGCAGTTCTTC; CDR3: CASKAWLAGNEQFF
length: 11; size: -; J: TRBJ1-1; D: -; V: TRBV6-6; DNA: TGTGCCAGCAGGTACAACACTGAAGCTTTCTTT; CDR3: CASRYNTEAFF
length: 15; size: -; J: TRBJ1-5; D: -; V: TRBV6-5; DNA: TGTGCCAGCAGTTACTCTGCGCTCAGCAATCAGCCCCAGCATTTT; CDR3: CASSYSALSNQPQHF
length: 14; size: few; J: TRBJ2-3; D: TRBD1; V: TRBV14; DNA: TGTGCCAGCAGCCAACGCCTGGCCCGGGACAGCCAGTTTTTT; CDR3: CASSQRLARDSQFF
length: 14; size: few; J: TRBJ1-2; D: -; V: TRBV27; DNA: TGTGCCAGCAGTTCCGACAGGACTAACTATGGCTACACCTTC; CDR3: CASSSDRTNYGYTF
length: 15; size: -; J: TRBJ1-5; D: -; V: TRBV28; DNA: TGTGCCAGCAGTTTATCATTTAATGGGGGTCAGCCCCAGCATTTT; CDR3: CASSLSFNGGQPQHF
length: 16; size: -; J: TRBJ2-1; D: -; V: TRBV4-1; DNA: TGCGCCAGCAGCCAAGTGGCGGGGTCGTCCTACAATGAGCAGTTCTTC; CDR3: CASSQVAGSSYNEQFF
length: 15; size: -; J: TRBJ2-1; D: -; V: TRBV7-6; DNA: TGTGCCAGCAGCTTAAGACAGGCTCCCCCCAATGAGCAGTTCTTC; CDR3: CASSLRQAPPNEQFF